The 12 T cell receptor beta chains presented below share a single source sample, sequenced in a study of PD-L1 blockade in urothelial cancer. Data came from immunoSEQ multiplex PCR; TCRdb stores just in-frame clones and leaves some out. The sample contains 70,000 to 90,000 clones, more than 75% of which appear only once. Sequences were derived from PBMCs, sampled around atezolizumab (anti-PD-L1) treatment. The receptor source for this set is a man between 65 and 85 years old with urothelial cancer.

The V and J genes are TRBV19 and TRBJ2-3, with TRBD1 as a possible D gene (5 bases). Germline V lookup: CDR1 LNHDA, CDR2 SQIVND (reference sequence). The V end lost 5 bases, the J end lost 1 base, and 10 bases lay between the germline ends. The CDR3 is made up of 14 amino acids. The CDR3 reads CASSPRDGTDTQYF. The CDR3 region has the DNA TGTGCCAGTAGTCCCAGGGATGGCACAGATACGCAGTATTTT.

The chain employs TRBV9 and TRBJ2-5; 8 nucleotides match TRBD2. CDR1 is SGDLS, CDR2 YYNGEE, per germline. V lost 2 bases to trimming and J lost 1 base; unmatched junction nucleotides: 1. The CDR3 is 14 amino acids. The CDR3 sequence: CASSVAGGQETQYF. In DNA form, the CDR3 reads TGTGCCAGCAGCGTGGCGGGAGGCCAAGAGACCCAGTACTTC.

This clone was counted only a few times. The rearrangement uses TRBV10-2 and TRBJ1-4; 11 nucleotides align to TRBD1. The CDR3 runs 14 residues. Looked up from germline, CDR1 is WSHSY and CDR2 is SAAADI. The ends lost 4 bases at V and 8 bases at J; junction bases unmatched: 3. CDR3 protein: CASSGTGGGEKLFF. CDR3 coding DNA: TGCGCCAGCAGTGGGACAGGGGGCGGGGAAAAACTGTTTTTT.

V usage is TRBV9 and J usage is TRBJ1-5; D not certain. Germline loops: CDR1 SGDLS, CDR2 YYNGEE. This CDR3 region has 16 residues. The V gene lost 0 bases and the J gene lost 1 base, with 11 bases spanning the gap. CDR3: CASSVDADLSNQPQHF. The DNA of the CDR3 is TGTGCCAGCAGCGTAGATGCAGACTTGAGCAATCAGCCCCAGCATTTT. Variable domain in full (rest from reference TRBV9 and TRBJ1-5): DSGVTQTPKHLITATGQRVTLRCSPRSGDLSVYWYQQSLDQGLQFLIQYYNGEERAKGNILERFSAQQFPDLHSELNLSSLELGDSALYFCASSVDADLSNQPQHFGDGTRLSIL.

The rearrangement uses TRBV6-5 and TRBJ1-6; the D gene is possibly TRBD1 (5 bases). CDR1 MNHEY and CDR2 SVGAGI come from the germline V gene. The CDR3 runs 14 residues. V lost 5 bases to trimming and J lost 7 bases, with 12 bases between them. DNA for the CDR3: TGTGCCAGCAGTGGGTCAAGGGGCAATTCACCCCTCCACTTT. Its translation: CASSGSRGNSPLHF.

The chain joins TRBV7-2 to TRBJ2-1; possible D gene TRBD2, 6 bases. V was clipped by 5 bases and J by 9 bases, with 11 bases between them. Germline V CDR1 and CDR2: SGHTA, FQGNSA. The CDR3 has 12 amino acids. This chain's CDR3 is CASSRRAGEQFF. The CDR3 DNA reads TGTGCCAGCAGCCGGAGGGCCGGTGAGCAGTTCTTC.

V gene TRBV30 combines with J gene TRBJ1-5, with D possibly matching TRBD1 (5 bases). Trimming pared 3 bases from V and 11 bases from J, leaving 11 bases between. Germline CDR1 is GTSNPN and CDR2 is SVGIG (reference sequence). This CDR3 spans 11 amino acids. CDR3 nucleotide sequence: TGTGCCTGGAGGGGTGGGGGGGCCCAGCATTTT. Translated, it gives CAWRGGGAQHF.

The table lists this clone with a few counts. V and J are TRBV27 and TRBJ2-7, with TRBD1 matching over 12 bases. This CDR3 comprises 15 residues. Trimming removed 6 bases from V and 4 bases from J; junction bases left unmatched: 7. CDR1 MNHEY and CDR2 SMNVEV come from the germline V gene (reference sequence). CDR3 amino acids: CASSRPGQGAYEQYF. CDR3 in DNA: TGTGCCAGCAGCCGTCCGGGACAGGGGGCTTACGAGCAGTACTTC.

This clone was observed a handful of times. The chain has TRBV9 and TRBJ1-1, with D uncertain. The length of the CDR3 is 16 residues. Trimming pared 0 bases from V and 1 base from J, leaving 13 bases between. Germline loops: CDR1 SGDLS, CDR2 YYNGEE. Here the CDR3 DNA reads TGTGCCAGCAGCGTAGGCCCCCCCGCCGGGAACACTGAAGCTTTCTTT. Its protein product is CASSVGPPAGNTEAFF.

The genes are TRBV6-5 and TRBJ1-6; D unclear. Trimming shortened V by 9 bases and J by 6 bases, and 12 bases separated the two germline ends. The CDR3 length is 13 residues. CDR1 and CDR2 from the germline V gene are MNHEY and SVGAGI. CDR3 DNA sequence: TGTGCCAGTTACGAGGGCCTTAATTCACCCCTCCACTTT. Encoded protein: CASYEGLNSPLHF.

The chain recombines TRBV6-6 with TRBJ2-5; 10 bases map to TRBD2. In germline, CDR1 is MNHNY, CDR2 SVGAGI (reference sequence). V shed 5 bases, J shed 9 bases, and the junction held 9 bases outside the gene matches. CDR3 size: 14 residues. CDR3 residues: CASSQWTSGKSQYF. CDR3 DNA: TGTGCCAGCAGTCAATGGACTAGCGGAAAGTCCCAGTACTTC.

The V gene is TRBV5-4, the J gene TRBJ2-3, with TRBD2 identical over 10 bases. CDR1 and CDR2 (germline): SGHNT, YYREEE (reference sequence). Trimming removed 0 bases from V and 8 bases from J; junction bases left unmatched: 9. The CDR3 runs to 16 residues. CDR3 bases: TGTGCCAGCAGCTTGGAAGGGGCAGCGGGAGGGGTTACGCAGTATTTT. This gives the protein CASSLEGAAGGVTQYF.